Listed below are T cell receptor beta chains from one sample, sequenced in a study of metastatic and nonmetastatic thyroid tumors. Through MiXCR, TCRdb re-clonotyped the PCR reads. The profile shows approximately 30,000 clones, around 7% of them singletons. The sequencing input was blood. The receptor source for this set is a female donor with papillary thyroid cancer or a benign thyroid nodule (not recorded which). Some clones in this sample may be carry-over from other donors' samples. The conserved cysteine and the conserved F or W are not part of the CDR3 here.

len	j_gene	v_gene	CDR3aa
12	TRBJ2-1	TRBV19	ASRWRDSYNEQF
13	TRBJ2-3	TRBV6-1	ASCPGLASTDTQY
11	TRBJ1-2	TRBV20-1	SAHTGGGYGYT
11	TRBJ1-1	TRBV5-1	ASSLGGNTEAF
13	TRBJ2-3	TRBV6-1	ASSFRGRMADTQY
9	TRBJ2-5	TRBV18	ASSLGETQY
14	TRBJ1-5	TRBV27	ASSLLTDVSNQPQH
12	TRBJ1-5	TRBV2	ASSTTGSNQPQH
13	TRBJ2-2	TRBV5-1	ASSLSNRNTGELF
12	TRBJ2-2	TRBV24-1	ATGDDRNTGELF
12	TRBJ2-1	TRBV5-1	ASSLSWADNEQF
15	TRBJ1-6	TRBV18	ASSQGQVSHFGPPLH
14	TRBJ2-2	TRBV19	ASSIPPSQGTGELF
11	TRBJ2-5	TRBV24-1	ATSGLGGETQY
12	TRBJ2-7	TRBV20-1	SARVSSGTDEQY
14	TRBJ2-3	TRBV5-6	ASSETGDPSTDTQY
12	TRBJ2-5	TRBV15	ATSSRTESETQY
16	TRBJ2-1	TRBV3-1	ASSPGTLGLSSYNEQF
10	TRBJ2-3	TRBV7-8	ASSLDSDTQY
13	TRBJ2-7	TRBV5-1	ASSLNAGGGYEQY
12	TRBJ2-7	TRBV6-6	ASSYPGQGPEQY
13	TRBJ2-2	TRBV9	ASSVASGGTGELF
12	TRBJ1-1	TRBV6-1	ASAEALGDTEAF
13	TRBJ2-6	TRBV6-1	ASTLQGDGANVLT
11	TRBJ1-3	TRBV27	ASSLATGNTIY
11	TRBJ2-3	TRBV7-2	ASSLSFGDTQY
12	TRBJ1-1	TRBV4-2	ASSQDGGGTEAF
11	TRBJ1-1	TRBV2	ASYLEGVTEAF
12	TRBJ1-1	TRBV12-3/TRBV12-4	ASSFGAGNTEAF
13	TRBJ2-1	TRBV6-1	ASISRDRGIHEQF
10	TRBJ2-7	TRBV20-1	SANKVPYEQY
16	TRBJ2-6	TRBV6-1	ASSARQGLHSGANVLT
8	TRBJ2-1	TRBV20-1	SARGVGQF
15	TRBJ1-4	TRBV5-1	ASSLDTVSAANEKLF
15	TRBJ1-4	TRBV4-2	ASSQEGGAQGSEKLF
12	TRBJ2-1	TRBV7-6	ASSQARGLDEQF
12	TRBJ2-7	TRBV7-2	ASSLAGAYYEQY
11	TRBJ1-1	TRBV7-2	ASSLFENTEAF
12	TRBJ2-3	TRBV18	ASSPLTSSDTQY
12	TRBJ2-3	TRBV19	ASSRGQGLNTQY
13	TRBJ1-3	TRBV9	ASSAGTGAGNTIY
13	TRBJ1-2	TRBV19	ASSTRQGRVGGYT
13	TRBJ1-6	TRBV4-1	ASSQSSGRGSPLH
13	TRBJ1-1	TRBV19	ASSSIAYRNTEAF
14	TRBJ2-7	TRBV6-5	ASSYGTSGGAYEQY